Listed here are 13 T cell receptor beta chains from one sample, sequenced in a study of early T cells in non-severe SARS-CoV-2 infection. In TCRdb, the 5' RACE reads were re-called with MiXCR into one record per CDR3 protein. Seen here are 70,000 or so distinct CDR3 sequences, roughly an eighth observed once, and the top ten hold around 1.3%. Material: whole blood. The receptors derive from an adult who was a healthcare worker with PCR-confirmed SARS-CoV-2 infection or an uninfected control (not recorded which).

This clonotype was seen repeatedly, ten times or more. The junction differs from germline at one of its ends, possibly a read error. The chain couples TRBV13 to TRBJ1-1, with D possibly matching TRBD1 (5 bases). In germline, CDR1 is PRHDT, CDR2 FYEKMQ (reference sequence). This CDR3 has 15 residues. The CDR3: CASSHGGGLNTEAFF. The CDR3 nucleotides are TGTGCCAGCAGCCATGGGGGGGGTCTGAATACTGAAGCTTTCTTT.

The chain uses TRBV7-9 and TRBJ2-7; D not resolved. V lost 8 bases to trimming and J lost 2 bases, with 16 bases between them. This CDR3 spans 14 amino acids. Per the germline V gene, CDR1 is SEHNR and CDR2 is FQNEAQ (reference sequence). CDR3 DNA sequence: TGTGCCAGCGCTTCCCCCGGGTCCCCCTACGAGCAGTACTTC. Translated, it gives CASASPGSPYEQYF.

The chain combines TRBV6-5 with TRBJ2-1; 7 nucleotides align to TRBD2. Germline V gene data show CDR1 as MNHEY and CDR2 as SVGAGI. The junction had 26 bases not matched to a gene; V was cut back by 5 bases and J by 7 bases. The CDR3 sequence is 20 residues long. Here the CDR3 DNA reads TGTGCCAGCAGTAACCCCGGGCCTTTAAGTAGGGGAGGGCCTCGAAATGAGCAGTTCTTC. As protein: CASSNPGPLSRGGPRNEQFF.

This clonotype has ten or more counts. The chain links TRBV24-1 to TRBJ2-2; 7 bases line up with TRBD1. CDR3 length: 14 residues. CDR1 and CDR2 from the germline V gene are KGHDR and SFDVKD. After removal of 11 bases from V and 4 bases from J, the junction contained 9 bases not matched to a gene. The CDR3 bases are TGTGCCAGCCGAGGGGGCCGGGGCACCGGGGAGCTGTTTTTT. This gives the protein CASRGGRGTGELFF.

This clonotype was found a few times. The CDR3 protein is CASRGTGKRYTF. The CDR3 nucleotides read TGTGCCAGCAGGGGGACAGGGAAACGCTACACCTTC. The chain carries TRBV6-5 and TRBJ1-2; 9 bases map to TRBD1. The CDR3 is 12 amino acids. J lost 9 bases, V lost 6 bases, and 5 bases had no gene match. The germline V gene encodes CDR1 MNHEY and CDR2 SVGAGI.

This clonotype was seen ten or more times. CDR3 protein: CASSYYRLNYNPGTGFSGANVLTF. The CDR3, as DNA: TGTGCCAGCAGTTACTATCGGCTAAACTATAACCCTGGGACAGGTTTCTCTGGGGCCAACGTCCTGACTTTC. The chain links TRBV6-5 to TRBJ2-6; 8 bases align to TRBD1. Trimming at V came to 1 base and at J to 0 bases, leaving 23 bases not matched to a gene. CDR3 length equals 24 residues. In germline, CDR1 is MNHEY, CDR2 SVGAGI.

This clonotype was counted at least ten times. The rearrangement joins TRBV10-3 to TRBJ2-3, with TRBD1 matching over 7 bases. Trimming cost V 3 bases and J 0 bases; bases outside gene matches: 3. The CDR3 consists of 15 residues. Germline loops: CDR1 ENHRY, CDR2 SYGVKD. The CDR3 region is CAISDDRASTDTQYF. CDR3 nucleotide sequence: TGTGCCATCAGTGACGACAGGGCGAGCACAGATACGCAGTATTTT.

The table lists this clonotype with many counts. The rearrangement uses TRBV3-1 and TRBJ2-2; D is uncertain. This CDR3 is 14 amino acids long. Between the trimmed V and J ends, which lost 4 bases and 3 bases, there was a span of 9 bases. Germline V lookup: CDR1 LGHDT, CDR2 YNNKEL (reference sequence). The CDR3 loop reads CASSRAFYTGELFF. As DNA, the CDR3 is TGTGCCAGCAGCCGTGCTTTTTACACCGGGGAGCTGTTTTTT.

This clonotype has ten or more counts. V usage is TRBV12-3 or TRBV12-4 and J usage is TRBJ2-7, with no clear D. This CDR3 is built from 14 residues. Trimming shortened V by 3 bases and J by 2 bases, and 11 bases separated the two germline ends. CDR3: CASSFEPPAYEQYF. Here the CDR3 DNA reads TGTGCCAGCAGTTTTGAACCACCCGCCTACGAGCAGTACTTC.

This clonotype was observed at least ten times. V usage is TRBV24-1 and J usage is TRBJ2-1, with TRBD2 matching over 13 bases. V shed 4 bases, J shed 8 bases, and the junction held 10 bases outside the gene matches. Germline lookup yields CDR1 KGHDR and CDR2 SFDVKD. The CDR3 extends over 17 amino acids. The CDR3 DNA follows: TGTGCCACCAGTGAACCTACTAGCGGGGGGGCTATATATGAGCAGTTCTTC. Encoded protein: CATSEPTSGGAIYEQFF.

This clonotype was observed many times. J is TRBJ2-7 and V is TRBV1; TRBD2 is taken as the D call from the table, unchecked against the DNA. TRBV1 is listed as a pseudogene. The CDR3 has 15 amino acids. Here the CDR3 DNA reads TGCACCAGCAGCCAGCCGAGCGGGAGGGCCTACGAGCAGTACTTC. It specifies CTSSQPSGRAYEQYF.

This clonotype was observed many times. The chain joins TRBV20-1 to TRBJ2-1; 11 nucleotides align to TRBD2. There are 17 residues in the CDR3. CDR1 is DFQATT, CDR2 SNEGSKA, per germline (reference sequence). J lost 8 bases, V lost 0 bases, and 12 bases had no gene match. The CDR3 region is CSARDGAGTSGRHEQFF. In nucleotides, the CDR3 is TGCAGTGCTAGAGATGGGGCAGGGACTAGCGGTAGGCATGAGCAGTTCTTC.

This clonotype has a count of ten or more. CDR3: CASSWGRTTEAFF. The CDR3 DNA reads TGTGCCAGCAGCTGGGGGAGGACCACTGAAGCTTTCTTT. V and J are TRBV14 and TRBJ1-1; possible D gene TRBD1, 5 bases. CDR1 and CDR2 (germline): SGHDN, FVKESK. CDR3 length: 13 residues. The V end lost 5 bases, the J end lost 4 bases, and 11 bases lay between the germline ends. Full variable domain (outside the CDR3, taken from reference TRBV14 and TRBJ1-1): EAGVTQFPSHSVIEKGQTVTLRCDPISGHDNLYWYRRVMGKEIKFLLHFVKESKQDESGMPNNRFLAERTGGTYSTLKVQPAELEDSGVYFCASSWGRTTEAFFGQGTRLTVV.